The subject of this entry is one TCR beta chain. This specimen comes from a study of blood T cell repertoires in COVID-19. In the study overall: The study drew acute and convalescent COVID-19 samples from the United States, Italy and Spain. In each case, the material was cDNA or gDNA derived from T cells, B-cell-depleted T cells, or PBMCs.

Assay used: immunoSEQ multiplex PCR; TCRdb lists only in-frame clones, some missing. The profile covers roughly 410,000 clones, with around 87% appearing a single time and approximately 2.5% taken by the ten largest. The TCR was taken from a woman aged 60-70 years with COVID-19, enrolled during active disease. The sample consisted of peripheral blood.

CDR3 loop: CASRQGAVEKLFF. CDR3 nucleotide sequence: TGTGCCAGCAGACAGGGGGCGGTTGAAAAACTGTTTTTT. V gene TRBV28 combines with J gene TRBJ1-4; 9 bases are a match to TRBD1. V was clipped by 6 bases and J by 7 bases; unmatched bases: 3. This CDR3 has 13 amino acids. Germline V lookup: CDR1 MDHEN, CDR2 SYDVKM.